This T cell receptor (beta chain) was found in a study of T-cell reconstitution after alpha-beta-depleted transplantation in children. General study findings and limits: T-cell counts and diversity were attributed mostly to newly produced T cells one year after transplant. Certain patients had high TCRbeta diversity at day 60, and it came from recipient T cells and thymic progenitors that survived.

Unique molecular identifiers were built into the TCRbeta library. Each CDR3 protein gets one entry after TCRdb re-called the PCR reads with MiXCR. This table holds approximately 630,000 distinct CDR3 sequences, 13% found once. The CDR3 runs 13 residues. Germline lookup yields CDR1 DFQATT and CDR2 SNEGSKA (reference sequence). V was cut by 3 bases and J by 1 base, with 10 bases left in between. In its sample, this clonotype was seen many times. Its antigen is undetermined. Material: PBMCs, obtained before TCRalphabeta/CD19-depleted stem cell transplant. The TCR was taken from a girl aged 2 to 10 with congenital amegakaryocytic thrombocytopenia, due to receive a stem cell transplant. V usage is TRBV20-1 and J usage is TRBJ2-7; either TRBD1 or TRBD2 may supply D (7 bases each). The CDR3 loop reads CSASQGGSYEQYF. The CDR3 DNA is TGCAGTGCTAGTCAGGGGGGGTCCTACGAGCAGTACTTC.